This T cell receptor beta chain was documented in a study of T cell clonality in common variable immunodeficiency. Study-level findings and limits: Patient heterogeneity in the CVID cohort limited correlations between repertoire features and clinical complications. CVID subjects showed higher TCRbeta clonality than healthy controls. Compared with controls, CVID subjects had fewer shared TCRbeta clones.

CDR3 length: 13 residues. CDR1 and CDR2 (germline): SEHNR, FQNEAQ (reference sequence). V was cut by 5 bases and J by 2 bases, with 9 bases left in between. Equal genomic DNA amounts from CVID and control samples were sequenced. TCRdb keeps only in-frame clones here, not all; method: immunoSEQ multiplex PCR. The specimen has 25,000 to 40,000 clones, none found just once. This clone was picked up many times. The antigen is unknown. The CDR3 goes on 3 residues after the read ends, and that part is filled in from the germline J gene. The chain has TRBV7-9 and TRBJ1-1; D is unclear. This TCR was sampled from a person aged 18-69 years in good health. The source material was peripheral blood mononuclear cells. CDR3 loop: CASSLSGNTEAFF. The part of the CDR3 DNA that was read is TGTGCCAGCAGCCTAAGTGGTAACACTGAA.